The text below deals with one T cell receptor beta chain. Profiled with immunoSEQ multiplex PCR; TCRdb holds only in-frame clones, not every one. This sample has under 200,000 clones; roughly 80% occur once, and the top ten carry around a sixth. The V gene's germline CDR1 is SGHAT and CDR2 FQNNGV. V lost 6 bases, J lost 4 bases, and 18 bases lay in between. The CDR3 is 16 amino acids. The data originate from a study of blood T cell repertoires in COVID-19. Study details: Samples came from the United States, Italy and Spain, spanning acute and convalescent COVID-19.

The chain employs TRBV11-2 and TRBJ2-2; D may be TRBD1 (6 bases). The sequence was collected from a man in his 60s with active or convalescent COVID-19. Material for sequencing was peripheral blood. Here the CDR3 reads CASRKWQGMTTGELFF. Written as DNA, the CDR3 is TGTGCCAGCAGGAAGTGGCAGGGGATGACCACCGGGGAGCTGTTTTTT.